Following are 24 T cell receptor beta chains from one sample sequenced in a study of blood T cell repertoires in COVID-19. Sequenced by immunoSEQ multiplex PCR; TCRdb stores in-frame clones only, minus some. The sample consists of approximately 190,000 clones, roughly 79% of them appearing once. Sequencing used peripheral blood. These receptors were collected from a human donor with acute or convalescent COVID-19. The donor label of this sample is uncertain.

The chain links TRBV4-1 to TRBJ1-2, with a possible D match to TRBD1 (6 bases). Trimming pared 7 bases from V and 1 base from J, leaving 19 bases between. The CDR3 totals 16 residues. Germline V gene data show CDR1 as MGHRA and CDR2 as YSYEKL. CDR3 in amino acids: CASTLNGVGGNYGYTF. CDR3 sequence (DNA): TGCGCCAGCACCCTAAACGGGGTAGGGGGTAACTATGGCTACACCTTC.

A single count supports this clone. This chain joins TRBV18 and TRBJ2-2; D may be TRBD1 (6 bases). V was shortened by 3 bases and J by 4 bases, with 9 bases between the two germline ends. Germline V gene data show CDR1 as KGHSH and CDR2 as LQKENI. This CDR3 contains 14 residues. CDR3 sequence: CASSPEGGTGELFF. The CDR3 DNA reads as TGTGCCAGCTCACCTGAAGGGGGCACCGGGGAGCTGTTTTTT.

Written as DNA, the CDR3 is TGTGCCAGCAGCCAAGATCTCGGTAGCGGGAGGGTAGCCAAAAACATTCAGTACTTC. It codes for CASSQDLGSGRVAKNIQYF. The V and J genes are TRBV3-1 (or the pseudogene TRBV3-2) and TRBJ2-4; 11 nucleotides agree with TRBD2. CDR1 is LGHDT and CDR2 is YNNKEL in the germline V gene (reference sequence). This CDR3 spans 19 amino acids. The V segment lost 0 bases and the J segment 0 bases; nucleotides outside the gene matches: 7.

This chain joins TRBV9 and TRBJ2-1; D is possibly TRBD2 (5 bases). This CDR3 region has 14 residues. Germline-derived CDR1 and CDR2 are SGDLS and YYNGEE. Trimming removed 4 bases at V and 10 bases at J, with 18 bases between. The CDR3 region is CASSPLDSVGEQFF. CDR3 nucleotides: TGTGCCAGCAGCCCACTGGACTCCGTAGGGGAGCAGTTCTTC.

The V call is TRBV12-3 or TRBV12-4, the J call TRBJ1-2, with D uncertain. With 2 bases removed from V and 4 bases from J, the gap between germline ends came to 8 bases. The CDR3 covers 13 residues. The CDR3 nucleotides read TGTGCCAGCAGTTTACGGGAGGGCTATGGCTACACCTTC. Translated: CASSLREGYGYTF.

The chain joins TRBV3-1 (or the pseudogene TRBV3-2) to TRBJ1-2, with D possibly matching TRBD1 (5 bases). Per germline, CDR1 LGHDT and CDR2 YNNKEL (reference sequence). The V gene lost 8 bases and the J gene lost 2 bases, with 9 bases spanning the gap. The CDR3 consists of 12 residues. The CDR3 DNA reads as TGTGCCAGCGCGACAGTCAACTATGGCTACACCTTC. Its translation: CASATVNYGYTF.

The CDR3 reads CASGLGTSGSFYNEQFF. The DNA for the CDR3 is TGTGCTAGTGGTTTGGGGACTAGCGGGAGTTTCTACAATGAGCAGTTCTTC. The rearrangement links TRBV12-5 to TRBJ2-1, with 13 bases lining up with TRBD2. Trimming at V came to 1 base and at J to 3 bases, leaving 3 bases not matched to a gene. The germline V gene encodes CDR1 LGHNT and CDR2 FRNRAP. The CDR3 runs 17 residues. The whole variable domain, filled in from reference TRBV12-5 and TRBJ2-1, reads DARVTQTPRHKVTEMGQEVTMRCQPILGHNTVFWYRQTMMQGLELLAYFRNRAPLDDSGMPKDRFSAEMPDATLATLKIQPSEPRDSAVYFCASGLGTSGSFYNEQFFGPGTRLTVL.

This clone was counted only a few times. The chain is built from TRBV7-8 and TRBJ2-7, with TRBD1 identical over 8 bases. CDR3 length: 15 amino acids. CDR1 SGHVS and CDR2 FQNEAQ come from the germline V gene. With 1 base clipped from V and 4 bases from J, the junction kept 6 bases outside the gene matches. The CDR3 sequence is CASSLETGEGYEQYF. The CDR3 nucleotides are TGTGCCAGCAGCTTAGAGACAGGGGAAGGGTACGAGCAGTACTTC.

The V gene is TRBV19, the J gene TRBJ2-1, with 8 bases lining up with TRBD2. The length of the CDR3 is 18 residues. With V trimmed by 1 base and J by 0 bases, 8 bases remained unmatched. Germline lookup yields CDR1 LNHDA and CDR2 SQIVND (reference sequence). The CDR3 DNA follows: TGTGCCAGTAGTATAGCCCGGATCAGCGGGAGCTCCTACAATGAGCAGTTCTTC. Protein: CASSIARISGSSYNEQFF.

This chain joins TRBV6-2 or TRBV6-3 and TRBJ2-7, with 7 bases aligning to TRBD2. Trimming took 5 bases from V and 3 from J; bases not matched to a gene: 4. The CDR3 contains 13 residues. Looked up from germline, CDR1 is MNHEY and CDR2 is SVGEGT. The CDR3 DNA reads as TGTGCCAGCAGTGCATCGGGGGGCTACGAGCAGTACTTC. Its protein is CASSASGGYEQYF.

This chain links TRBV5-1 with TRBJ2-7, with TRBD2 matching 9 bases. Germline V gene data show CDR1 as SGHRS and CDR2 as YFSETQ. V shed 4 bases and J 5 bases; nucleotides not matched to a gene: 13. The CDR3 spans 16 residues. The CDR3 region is CASSPGLAWGVHEQYF. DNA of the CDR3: TGCGCCAGCAGCCCCGGACTAGCGTGGGGGGTCCACGAGCAGTACTTC.

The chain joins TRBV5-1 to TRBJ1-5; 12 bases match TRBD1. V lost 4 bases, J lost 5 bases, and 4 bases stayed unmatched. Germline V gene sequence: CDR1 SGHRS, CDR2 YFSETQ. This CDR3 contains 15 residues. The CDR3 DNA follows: TGCGCCAGCAGCCCCGGGACAGGGGGCGATCAGCCCCAGCATTTT. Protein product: CASSPGTGGDQPQHF.

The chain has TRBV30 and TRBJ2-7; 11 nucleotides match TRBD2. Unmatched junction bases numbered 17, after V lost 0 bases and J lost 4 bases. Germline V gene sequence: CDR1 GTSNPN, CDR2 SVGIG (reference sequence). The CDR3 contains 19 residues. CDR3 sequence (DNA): TGTGCCTGGAGTGTACGGTCTAGCGGGAGGCCCTCCCCCATTTACGAGCAGTACTTC. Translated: CAWSVRSSGRPSPIYEQYF.

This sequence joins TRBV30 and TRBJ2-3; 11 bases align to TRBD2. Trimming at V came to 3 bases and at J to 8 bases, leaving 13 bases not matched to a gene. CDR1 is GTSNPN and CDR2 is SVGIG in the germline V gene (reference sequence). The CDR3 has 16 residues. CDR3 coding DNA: TGTGCCTGGAGGTCCGGACTAGCGGGCAACCGGGGTACGCAGTATTTT. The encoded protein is CAWRSGLAGNRGTQYF.

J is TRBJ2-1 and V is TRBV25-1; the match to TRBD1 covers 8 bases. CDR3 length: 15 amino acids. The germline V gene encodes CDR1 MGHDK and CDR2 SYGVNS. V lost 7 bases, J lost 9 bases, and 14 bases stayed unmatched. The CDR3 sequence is CASTPDRGRGSEQFF. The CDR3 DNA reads TGTGCCAGCACCCCAGACAGGGGCCGGGGTAGTGAGCAGTTCTTC.

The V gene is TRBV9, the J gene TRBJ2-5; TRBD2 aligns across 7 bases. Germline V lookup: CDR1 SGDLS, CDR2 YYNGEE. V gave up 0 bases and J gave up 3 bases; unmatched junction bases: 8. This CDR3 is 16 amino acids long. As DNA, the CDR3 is TGTGCCAGCAGCGTAGGTGGGTCTAGCGGAGAAGAGACCCAGTACTTC. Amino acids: CASSVGGSSGEETQYF.

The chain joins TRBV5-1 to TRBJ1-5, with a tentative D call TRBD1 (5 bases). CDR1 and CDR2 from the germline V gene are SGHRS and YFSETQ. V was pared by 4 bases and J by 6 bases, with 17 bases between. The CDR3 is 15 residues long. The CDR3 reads CASSIGPTGGQPQHF. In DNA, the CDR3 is TGCGCCAGCAGCATTGGGCCGACCGGGGGTCAGCCCCAGCATTTT. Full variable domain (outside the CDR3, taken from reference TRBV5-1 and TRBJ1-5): KAGVTQTPRYLIKTRGQQVTLSCSPISGHRSVSWYQQTPGQGLQFLFEYFSETQRNKGNFPGRFSGRQFSNSRSEMNVSTLELGDSALYLCASSIGPTGGQPQHFGDGTRLSIL.

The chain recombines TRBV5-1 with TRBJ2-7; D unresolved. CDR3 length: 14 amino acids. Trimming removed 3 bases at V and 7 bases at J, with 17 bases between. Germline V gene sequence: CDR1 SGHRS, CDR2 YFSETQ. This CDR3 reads CASSSRFSDGEQYF. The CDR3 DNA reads TGCGCCAGCAGCTCTCGATTCTCCGACGGGGAGCAGTACTTC.

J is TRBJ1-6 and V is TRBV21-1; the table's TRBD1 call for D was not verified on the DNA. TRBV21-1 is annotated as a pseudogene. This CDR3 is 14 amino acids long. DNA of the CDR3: TGTGCCCCCCCCGTACAGGGCTATAATTCACCCCTCCACTTT. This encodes CAPPVQGYNSPLHF.

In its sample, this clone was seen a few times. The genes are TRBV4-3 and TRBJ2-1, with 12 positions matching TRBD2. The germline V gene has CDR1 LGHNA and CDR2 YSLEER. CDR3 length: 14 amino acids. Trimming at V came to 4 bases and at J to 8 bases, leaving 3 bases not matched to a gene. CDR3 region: CASSPLAGGHEQFF. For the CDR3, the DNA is TGCGCCAGCAGCCCACTAGCGGGAGGCCATGAGCAGTTCTTC.

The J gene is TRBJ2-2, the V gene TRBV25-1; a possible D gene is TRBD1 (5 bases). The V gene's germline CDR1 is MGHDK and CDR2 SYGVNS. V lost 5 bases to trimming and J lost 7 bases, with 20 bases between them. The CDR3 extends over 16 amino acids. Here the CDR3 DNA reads TGTGCCAGCAGTTCTCGAAGTGAAGGGGCCCGCGGGGAGCTGTTTTTT. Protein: CASSSRSEGARGELFF.

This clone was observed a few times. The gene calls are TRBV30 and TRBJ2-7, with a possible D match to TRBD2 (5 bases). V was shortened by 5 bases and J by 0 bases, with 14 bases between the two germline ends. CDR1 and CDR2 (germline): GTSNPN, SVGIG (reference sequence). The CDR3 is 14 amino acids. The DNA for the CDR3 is TGTGCCTGGGTCCCTGGAGGTAGCTCCTACGAGCAGTACTTC. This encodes CAWVPGGSSYEQYF.

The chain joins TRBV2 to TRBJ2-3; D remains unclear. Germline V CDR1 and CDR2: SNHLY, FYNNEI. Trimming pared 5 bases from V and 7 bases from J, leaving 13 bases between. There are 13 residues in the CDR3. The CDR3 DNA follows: TGTGCCAGCAGTCCGGGTAGGCTAAATACGCAGTATTTT. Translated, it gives CASSPGRLNTQYF. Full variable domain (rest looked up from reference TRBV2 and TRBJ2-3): EPEVTQTPSHQVTQMGQEVILRCVPISNHLYFYWYRQILGQKVEFLVSFYNNEISEKSEIFDDQFSVERPDGSNFTLKIRSTKLEDSAMYFCASSPGRLNTQYFGPGTRLTVL.

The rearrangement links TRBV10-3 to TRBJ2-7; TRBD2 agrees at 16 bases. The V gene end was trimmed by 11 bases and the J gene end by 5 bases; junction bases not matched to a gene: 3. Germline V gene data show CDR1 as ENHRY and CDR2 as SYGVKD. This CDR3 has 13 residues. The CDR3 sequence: CAVGTSGRDEQYF. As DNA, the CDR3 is TGTGCCGTCGGGACTAGCGGGAGGGACGAGCAGTACTTC.